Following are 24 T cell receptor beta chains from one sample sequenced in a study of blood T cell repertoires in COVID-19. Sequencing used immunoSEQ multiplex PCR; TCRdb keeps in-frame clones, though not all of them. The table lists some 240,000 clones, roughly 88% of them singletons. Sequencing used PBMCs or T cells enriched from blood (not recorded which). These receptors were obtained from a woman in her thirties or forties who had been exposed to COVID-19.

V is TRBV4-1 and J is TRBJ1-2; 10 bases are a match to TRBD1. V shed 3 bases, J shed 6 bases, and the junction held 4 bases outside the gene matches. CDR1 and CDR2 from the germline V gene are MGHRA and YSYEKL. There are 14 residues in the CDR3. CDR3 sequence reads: CASSQAGQGNGYTF. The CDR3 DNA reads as TGCGCCAGCAGCCAGGCGGGACAGGGGAATGGCTACACCTTC.

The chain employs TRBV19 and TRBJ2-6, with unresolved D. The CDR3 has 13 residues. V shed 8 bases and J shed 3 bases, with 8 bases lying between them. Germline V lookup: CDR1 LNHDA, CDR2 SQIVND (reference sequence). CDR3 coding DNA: TGTGCCAGTTGTCTCTATGGGGCCAACGTCCTGACTTTC. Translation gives CASCLYGANVLTF.

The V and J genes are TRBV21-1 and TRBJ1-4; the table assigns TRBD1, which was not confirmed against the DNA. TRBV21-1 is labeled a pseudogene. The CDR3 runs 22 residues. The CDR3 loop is CASSIRQIFLLPLRRFNEKLFF. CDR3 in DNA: TGTGCCAGCAGCATCCGACAGATTTTTCTACTCCCCCTTCGAAGATTTAATGAAAAACTGTTTTTT.

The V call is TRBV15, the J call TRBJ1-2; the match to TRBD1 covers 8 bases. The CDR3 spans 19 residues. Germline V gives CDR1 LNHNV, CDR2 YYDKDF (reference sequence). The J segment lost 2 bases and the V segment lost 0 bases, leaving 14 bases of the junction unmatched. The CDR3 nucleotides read TGTGCCACCAGCAGAGATCGAGGGACAGGCTTGGGTTCAAACTATGGCTACACCTTC. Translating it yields CATSRDRGTGLGSNYGYTF.

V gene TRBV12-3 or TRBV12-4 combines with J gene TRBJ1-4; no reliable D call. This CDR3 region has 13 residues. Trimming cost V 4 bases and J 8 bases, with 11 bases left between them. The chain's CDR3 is CASSSPAGEKLFF. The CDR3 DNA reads TGTGCCAGCAGTTCTCCGGCGGGGGAAAAACTGTTTTTT.

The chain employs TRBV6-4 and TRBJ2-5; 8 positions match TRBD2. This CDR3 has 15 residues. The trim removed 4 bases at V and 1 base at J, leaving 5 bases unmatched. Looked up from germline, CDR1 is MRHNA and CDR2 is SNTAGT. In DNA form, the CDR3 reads TGTGCCAGCAGTGGACAAGCGGGGGCCCAAGAGACCCAGTACTTC. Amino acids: CASSGQAGAQETQYF.

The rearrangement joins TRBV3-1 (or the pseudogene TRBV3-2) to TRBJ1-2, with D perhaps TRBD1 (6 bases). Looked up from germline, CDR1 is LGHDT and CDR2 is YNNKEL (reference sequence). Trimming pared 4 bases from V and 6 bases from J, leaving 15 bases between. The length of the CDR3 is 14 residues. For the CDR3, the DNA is TGTGCCAGCAGCCCAAAGACAGGTGCGCATGGCTACACCTTC. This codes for CASSPKTGAHGYTF.

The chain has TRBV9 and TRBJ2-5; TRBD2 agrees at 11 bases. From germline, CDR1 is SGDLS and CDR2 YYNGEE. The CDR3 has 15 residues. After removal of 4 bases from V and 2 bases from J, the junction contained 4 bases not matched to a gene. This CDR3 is CASSPGLADQETQYF. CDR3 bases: TGTGCCAGCAGCCCGGGACTAGCGGATCAAGAGACCCAGTACTTC. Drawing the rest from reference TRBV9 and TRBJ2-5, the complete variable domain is DSGVTQTPKHLITATGQRVTLRCSPRSGDLSVYWYQQSLDQGLQFLIQYYNGEERAKGNILERFSAQQFPDLHSELNLSSLELGDSALYFCASSPGLADQETQYFGPGTRLLVL.

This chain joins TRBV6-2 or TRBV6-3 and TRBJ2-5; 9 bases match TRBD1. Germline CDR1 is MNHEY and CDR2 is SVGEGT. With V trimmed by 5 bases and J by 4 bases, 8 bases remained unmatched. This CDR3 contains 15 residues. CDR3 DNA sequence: TGTGCCAGCAGTCCCTTACAGGGGGCCCGAGAGACCCAGTACTTC. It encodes CASSPLQGARETQYF.

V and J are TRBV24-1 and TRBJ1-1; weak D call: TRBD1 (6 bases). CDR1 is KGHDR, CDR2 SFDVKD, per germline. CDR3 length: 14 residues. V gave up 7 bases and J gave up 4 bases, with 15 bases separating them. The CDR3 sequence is CATSDGGASTEAFF. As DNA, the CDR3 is TGTGCCACCAGCGACGGGGGGGCGAGCACTGAAGCTTTCTTT.

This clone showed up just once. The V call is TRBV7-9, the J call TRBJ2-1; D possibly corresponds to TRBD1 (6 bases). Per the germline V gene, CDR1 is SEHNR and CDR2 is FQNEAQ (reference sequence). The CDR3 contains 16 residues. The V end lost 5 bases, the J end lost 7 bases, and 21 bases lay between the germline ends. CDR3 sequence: CASSPPDRPMGNEQFF. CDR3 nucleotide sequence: TGTGCCAGCAGCCCCCCCGACAGGCCGATGGGGAATGAGCAGTTCTTC. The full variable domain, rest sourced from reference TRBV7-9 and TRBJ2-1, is DTGVSQNPRHKITKRGQNVTFRCDPISEHNRLYWYRQTLGQGPEFLTYFQNEAQLEKSRLLSDRFSAERPKGSFSTLEIQRTEQGDSAMYLCASSPPDRPMGNEQFFGPGTRLTVL.

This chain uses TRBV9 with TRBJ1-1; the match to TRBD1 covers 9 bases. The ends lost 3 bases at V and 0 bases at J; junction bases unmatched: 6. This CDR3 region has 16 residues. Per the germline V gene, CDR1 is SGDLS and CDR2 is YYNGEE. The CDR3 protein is CASSADRDRVNTEAFF. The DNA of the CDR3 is TGTGCCAGCAGCGCAGACCGGGACAGGGTGAACACTGAAGCTTTCTTT.

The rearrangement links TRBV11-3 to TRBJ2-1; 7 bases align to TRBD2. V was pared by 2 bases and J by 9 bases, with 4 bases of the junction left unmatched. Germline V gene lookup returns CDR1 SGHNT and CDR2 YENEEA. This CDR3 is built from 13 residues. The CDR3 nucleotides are TGTGCCAGCAGCTTATTTGCGGGAGCTGAGCAGTTCTTC. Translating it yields CASSLFAGAEQFF.

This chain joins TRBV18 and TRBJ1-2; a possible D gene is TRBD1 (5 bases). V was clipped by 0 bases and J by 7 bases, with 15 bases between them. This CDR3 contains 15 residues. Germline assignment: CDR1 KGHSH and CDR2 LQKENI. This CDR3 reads CASSPPGLDGGGYTF. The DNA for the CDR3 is TGTGCCAGCTCACCACCGGGACTGGATGGTGGTGGCTACACCTTC.

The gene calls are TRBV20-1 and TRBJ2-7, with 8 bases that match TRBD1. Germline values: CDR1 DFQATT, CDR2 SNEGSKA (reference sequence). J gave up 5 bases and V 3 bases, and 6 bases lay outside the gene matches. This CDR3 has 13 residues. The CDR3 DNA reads TGCAGTGCTAGTCCCGGGACAGGCAACGAGCAGTACTTC. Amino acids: CSASPGTGNEQYF.

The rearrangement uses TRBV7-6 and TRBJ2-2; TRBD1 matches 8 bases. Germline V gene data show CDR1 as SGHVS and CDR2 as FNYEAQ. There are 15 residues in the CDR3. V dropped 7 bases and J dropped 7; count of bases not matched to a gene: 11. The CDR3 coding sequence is TGTGCCAGCACCCCAAGCGGACAGGGTATCGGGGAGCTGTTTTTT. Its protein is CASTPSGQGIGELFF.

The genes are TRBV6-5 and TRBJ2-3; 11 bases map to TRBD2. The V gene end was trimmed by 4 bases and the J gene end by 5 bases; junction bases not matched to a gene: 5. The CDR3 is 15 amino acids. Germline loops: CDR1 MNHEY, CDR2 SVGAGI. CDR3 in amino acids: CASSSTSGGIDTQYF. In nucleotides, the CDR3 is TGTGCCAGCAGTTCCACTAGCGGGGGAATAGATACGCAGTATTTT.

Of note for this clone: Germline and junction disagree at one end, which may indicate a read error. The CDR3 sequence: CASSRQGDRNNEQFF. The CDR3 DNA is TGTGCCAGCAGCCGACAGGGGGACCGAAACAATGAGCAGTTCTTC. This rearrangement joins TRBV5-1 to TRBJ2-1, with 9 bases that match TRBD1. CDR1 is SGHRS and CDR2 is YFSETQ in the germline V gene. The CDR3 extends over 15 amino acids. The variable domain in full, completed from reference TRBV5-1 and TRBJ2-1, reads KAGVTQTPRYLIKTRGQQVTLSCSPISGHRSVSWYQQTPGQGLQFLFEYFSETQRNKGNFPGRFSGRQFSNSRSEMNVSTLELGDSALYLCASSRQGDRNNEQFFGPGTRLTVL.

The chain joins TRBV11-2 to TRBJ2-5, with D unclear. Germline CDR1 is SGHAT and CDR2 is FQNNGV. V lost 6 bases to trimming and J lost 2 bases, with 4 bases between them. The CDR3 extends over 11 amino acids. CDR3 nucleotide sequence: TGTGCCAGCAGTATTCAAGAGACCCAGTACTTC. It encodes CASSIQETQYF.

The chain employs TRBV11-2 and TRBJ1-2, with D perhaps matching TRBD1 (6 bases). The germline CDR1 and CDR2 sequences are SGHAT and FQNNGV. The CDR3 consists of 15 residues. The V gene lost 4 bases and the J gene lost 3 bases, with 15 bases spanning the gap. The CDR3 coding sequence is TGTGCCAGCAGCTCCCGCGACAGGACGCACTATGGCTACACCTTC. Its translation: CASSSRDRTHYGYTF.

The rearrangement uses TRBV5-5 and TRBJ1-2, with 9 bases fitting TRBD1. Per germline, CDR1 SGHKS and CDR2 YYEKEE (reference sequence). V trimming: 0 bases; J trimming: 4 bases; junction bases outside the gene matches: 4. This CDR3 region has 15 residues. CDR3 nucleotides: TGTGCCAGCAGCTTGGCGGGACAGGGTACCTATGGCTACACCTTC. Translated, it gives CASSLAGQGTYGYTF.

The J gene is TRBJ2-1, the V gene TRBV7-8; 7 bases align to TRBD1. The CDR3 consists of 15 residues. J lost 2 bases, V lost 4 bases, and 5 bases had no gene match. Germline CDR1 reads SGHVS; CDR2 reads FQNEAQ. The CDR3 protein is CASSYWDRPYNEQFF. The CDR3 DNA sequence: TGTGCCAGCAGCTACTGGGACAGACCCTACAATGAGCAGTTCTTC.

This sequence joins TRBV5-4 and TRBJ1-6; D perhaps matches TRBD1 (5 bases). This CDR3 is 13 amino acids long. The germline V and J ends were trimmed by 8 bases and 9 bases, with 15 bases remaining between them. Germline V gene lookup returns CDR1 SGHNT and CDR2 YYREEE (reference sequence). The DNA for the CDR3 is TGTGCCAGTCAGGGTTTTTTTGGTTCACCCCTCCACTTT. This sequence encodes CASQGFFGSPLHF.

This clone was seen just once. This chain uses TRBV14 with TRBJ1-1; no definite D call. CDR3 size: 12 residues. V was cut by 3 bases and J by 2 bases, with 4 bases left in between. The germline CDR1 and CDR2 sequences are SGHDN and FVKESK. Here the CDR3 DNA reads TGTGCCAGCAGCCACCGTAACACTGAAGCTTTCTTT. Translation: CASSHRNTEAFF.